Sequencing of this TCR beta chain was carried out in a study of shared clonotypes between healthy human individuals. Overall study: Plates per donor: three CD4 naive, three CD4 memory, two CD8 naive, one CD8 memory.

General study findings and limits: The study found 4.5% to 6% of naive CD4 clonotypes shared across a handful of donors.

V lost 5 bases and J 3 bases, leaving 17 bases between the germline ends. From germline, CDR1 is MDHEN and CDR2 SYDVKM. This CDR3 spans 15 amino acids. Method: immunoSEQ multiplex PCR; TCRdb's copy keeps in-frame clones and lacks some. The sample comprises 2 million to 3 million clones, 93% of which are singletons, and around 0.37% rests with the top ten. Comments on this clone: Its antigen is not known. Other DNA sequences in the same sample also yield this CDR3.

The chain couples TRBV28 to TRBJ2-7, with a possible D match to TRBD2 (6 bases). The sequence derives from a man younger than 35 in good health. Some clones in this sample may be carry-over from other donors' samples. Sample: naive CD4+ T cells from PBMCs. The subset denotes: CD45RA+ positively selected. CDR3 sequence: CASSGSGTGDYEQYF. For the CDR3, the DNA is TGTGCCAGCAGTGGCTCCGGAACGGGAGACTACGAGCAGTACTTC.